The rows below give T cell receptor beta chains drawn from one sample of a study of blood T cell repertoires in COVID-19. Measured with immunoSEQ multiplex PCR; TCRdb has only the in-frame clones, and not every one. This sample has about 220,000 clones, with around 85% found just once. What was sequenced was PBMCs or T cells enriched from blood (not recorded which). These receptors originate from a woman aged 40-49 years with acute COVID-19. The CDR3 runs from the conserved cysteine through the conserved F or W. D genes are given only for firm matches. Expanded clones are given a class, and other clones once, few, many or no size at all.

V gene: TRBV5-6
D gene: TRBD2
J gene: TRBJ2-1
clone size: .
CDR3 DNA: TGTGCCAGCAGCTTGGTTATATTAGCGGGGGGTAGTAAGAATGAGCAGTTCTTC
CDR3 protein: CASSLVILAGGSKNEQFF

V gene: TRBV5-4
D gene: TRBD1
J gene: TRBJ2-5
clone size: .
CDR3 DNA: TGTGCCAGCAGCCTCGACAGGGGCCAAGAGACCCAGTACTTC
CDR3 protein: CASSLDRGQETQYF

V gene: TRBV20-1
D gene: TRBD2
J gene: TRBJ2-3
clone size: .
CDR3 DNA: TGCAGTGCTATTGACGGGGGGGCCGGAGATACGCAGTATTTT
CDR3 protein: CSAIDGGAGDTQYF

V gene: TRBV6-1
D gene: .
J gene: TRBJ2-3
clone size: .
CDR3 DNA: TGTGCCAGCAGTGCGGACATAGGCCACCTCACAGATACGCAGTATTTT
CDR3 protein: CASSADIGHLTDTQYF

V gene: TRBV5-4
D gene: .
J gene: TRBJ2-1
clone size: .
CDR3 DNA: TGTGCCAGCAGCCAGGAGGGGAACAATGAGCAGTTCTTC
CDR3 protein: CASSQEGNNEQFF

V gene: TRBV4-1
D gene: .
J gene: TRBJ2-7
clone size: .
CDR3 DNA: TGCGCCAGCAGCCAAGGAAGGACAGTATTAGGCGAGCAGTACTTC
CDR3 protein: CASSQGRTVLGEQYF

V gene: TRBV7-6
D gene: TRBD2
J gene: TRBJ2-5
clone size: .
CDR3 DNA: TGTGCCAGCAGCTTCCGGGGGGGGTCGCGGGAGACCCAGTACTTC
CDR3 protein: CASSFRGGSRETQYF

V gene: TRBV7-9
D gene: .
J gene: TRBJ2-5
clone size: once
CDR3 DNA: TGTGCCAGCAGCTTGTATAGTGCGTCGGCCAGCCAAAGGAGAGAGACCCAGTACTTC
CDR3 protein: CASSLYSASASQRRETQYF

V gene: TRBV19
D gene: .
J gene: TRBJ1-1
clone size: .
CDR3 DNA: TGTGCCAGTAGTCCTCGGACAGTCAGTGGGTCTGAAGCTTTCTTT
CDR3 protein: CASSPRTVSGSEAFF

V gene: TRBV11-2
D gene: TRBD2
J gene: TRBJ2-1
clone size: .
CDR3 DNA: TGTGCCAGCAGCTTAGTCCCCGGACTAGCGGGAGTATATGATGAGCAGTTCTTC
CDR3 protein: CASSLVPGLAGVYDEQFF

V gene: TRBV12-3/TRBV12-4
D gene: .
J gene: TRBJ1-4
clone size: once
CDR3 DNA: TGTGCCAGTTCAGGGTTAAGTGAAAAACTGTTTTTT
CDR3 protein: CASSGLSEKLFF

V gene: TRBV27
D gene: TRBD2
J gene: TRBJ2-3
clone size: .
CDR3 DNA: TGTGCCAGCAGTTTACGTCTAGCGGGTCCTCTCACAGATACGCAGTATTTT
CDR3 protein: CASSLRLAGPLTDTQYF

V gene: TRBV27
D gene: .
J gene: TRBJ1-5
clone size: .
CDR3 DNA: TGTGCCAGCGGACGGACAGCCGACTATAGCAATCAGCCCCAGCATTTT
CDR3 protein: CASGRTADYSNQPQHF

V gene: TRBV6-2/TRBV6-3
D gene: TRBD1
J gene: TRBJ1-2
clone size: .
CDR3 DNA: TGTGCCAGCAGTGGGGGACAGGGACTAACCTCCTATGGCTACACCTTC
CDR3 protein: CASSGGQGLTSYGYTF

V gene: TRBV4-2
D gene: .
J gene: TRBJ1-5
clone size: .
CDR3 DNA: TGTGCCAGCAGCCACGGGGGAAATCAGCCCCAGCATTTT
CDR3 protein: CASSHGGNQPQHF

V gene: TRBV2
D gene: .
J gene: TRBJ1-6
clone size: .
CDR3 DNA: TGTGCCAGCACAGTGCAGGACGGAGGTAATTCACCCCTCCACTTT
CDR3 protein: CASTVQDGGNSPLHF

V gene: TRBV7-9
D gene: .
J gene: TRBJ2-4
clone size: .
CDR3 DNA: TGTGCCAGCAGCTTAGTGGCGGAAAACATTCAGTACTTC
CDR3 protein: CASSLVAENIQYF

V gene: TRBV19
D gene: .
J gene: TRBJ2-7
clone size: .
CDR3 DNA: TGTGCCAGTAGTATCTCTGTGAGGGCAGCCTACGAGCAGTACTTC
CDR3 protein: CASSISVRAAYEQYF

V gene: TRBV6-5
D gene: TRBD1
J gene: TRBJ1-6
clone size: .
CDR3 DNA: TGTGCCAGTTACAGGGGGCATGGTTCACCCCTCCACTTT
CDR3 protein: CASYRGHGSPLHF

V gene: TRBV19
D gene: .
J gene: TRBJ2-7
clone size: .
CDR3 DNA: TGTGCCAGTAGTATTATGGTGGGCCCATCCACAGTCTACGAGCAGTACTTC
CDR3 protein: CASSIMVGPSTVYEQYF

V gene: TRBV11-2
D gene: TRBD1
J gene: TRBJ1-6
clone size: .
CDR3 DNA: TGTGCCAGCAGCTCCACCTTTGGACAGGGCAATTCACCCCTCCACTTT
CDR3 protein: CASSSTFGQGNSPLHF

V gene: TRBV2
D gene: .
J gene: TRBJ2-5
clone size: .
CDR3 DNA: TGTGCCACCAAACAGGGTGGAGAGACCCAGTACTTC
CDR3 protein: CATKQGGETQYF

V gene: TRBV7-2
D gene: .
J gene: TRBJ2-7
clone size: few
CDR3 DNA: TGTGCCAGCAGCTTAGGCGCAAACAGGGCTTCCTACGAGCAGTACTTC
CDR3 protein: CASSLGANRASYEQYF

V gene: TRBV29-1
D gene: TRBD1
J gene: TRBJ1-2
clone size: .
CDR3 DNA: TGCAGCGTTCCTGAGGGGGCAGCCTATGGCTACACCTTC
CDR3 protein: CSVPEGAAYGYTF

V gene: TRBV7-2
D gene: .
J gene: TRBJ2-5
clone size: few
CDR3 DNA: TGTGCCAGCAGCTTTTTCCCGCGGGAGTTATGGAGTACAGGGGAGACCCAGTACTTC
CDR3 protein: CASSFFPRELWSTGETQYF

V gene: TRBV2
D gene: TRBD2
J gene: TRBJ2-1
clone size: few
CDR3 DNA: TGTGCCAGCAGTGAAGTAGCGGGTAACTACAATGAGCAGTTCTTC
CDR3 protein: CASSEVAGNYNEQFF

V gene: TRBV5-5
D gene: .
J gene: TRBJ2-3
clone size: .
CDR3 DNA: TGTGCCAGCAGCTTGGTCGGAGGGGAAACGAATACGCAGTATTTT
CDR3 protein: CASSLVGGETNTQYF

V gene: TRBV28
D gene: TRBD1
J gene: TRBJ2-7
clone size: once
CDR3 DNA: TGTGCCAGCAGCTCAGGGAGACAGGGGGCGCGGGAGCAGTACTTC
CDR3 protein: CASSSGRQGAREQYF

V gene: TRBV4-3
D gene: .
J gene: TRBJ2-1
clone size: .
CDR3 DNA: TGCGCCAGCAGCCAAGGGGGGCCGGCTTACAATGAGCAGTTCTTC
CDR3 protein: CASSQGGPAYNEQFF

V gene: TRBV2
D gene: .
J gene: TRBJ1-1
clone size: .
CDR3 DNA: TGTGCCAGCAGTGGGGAGGGGAACACTGAAGCTTTCTTT
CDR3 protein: CASSGEGNTEAFF

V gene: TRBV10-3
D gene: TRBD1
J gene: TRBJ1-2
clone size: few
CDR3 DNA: TGTGCCATCAGTGACAGGGGGCGTAATTGGGAAGGCTACACCTTC
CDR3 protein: CAISDRGRNWEGYTF

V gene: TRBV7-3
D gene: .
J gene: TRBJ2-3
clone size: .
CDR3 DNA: TGTGCCAGCAGCTTAAACGGACTATCAGTCACAGATACGCAGTATTTT
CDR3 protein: CASSLNGLSVTDTQYF

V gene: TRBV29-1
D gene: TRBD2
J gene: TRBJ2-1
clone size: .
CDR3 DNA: TGCAGCGTTGATCCCACTAGCGGGGGATACAATGAGCAGTTCTTC
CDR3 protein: CSVDPTSGGYNEQFF

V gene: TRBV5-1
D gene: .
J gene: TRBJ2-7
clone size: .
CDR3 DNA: TGCGCCAGCAGCCCGGACTTCTACGAGCAGTACTTC
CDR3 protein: CASSPDFYEQYF

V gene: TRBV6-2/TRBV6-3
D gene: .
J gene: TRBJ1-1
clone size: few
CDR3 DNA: TGTGCCAGCAGTTCCGACATGAACACTGAAGCTTTCTTT
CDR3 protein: CASSSDMNTEAFF

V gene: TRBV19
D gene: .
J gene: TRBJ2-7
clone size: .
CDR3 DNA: TGTGCCAGTAGTCTCCGAAGCACCTACGAGCAGTACTTC
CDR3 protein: CASSLRSTYEQYF

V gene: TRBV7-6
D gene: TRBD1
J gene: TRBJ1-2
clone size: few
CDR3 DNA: TGTGCCAGCAGCACAAGATTAACAGGGGGCGTACATGGCTACACCTTC
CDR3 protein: CASSTRLTGGVHGYTF

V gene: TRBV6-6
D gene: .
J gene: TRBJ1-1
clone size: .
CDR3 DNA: TGTGCCAGCAGTTATCAGGGGATGAACACTGAAGCTTTCTTT
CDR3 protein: CASSYQGMNTEAFF

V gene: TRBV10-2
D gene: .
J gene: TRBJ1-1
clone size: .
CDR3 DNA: TGCGCCAGTTGGGGGCGGACTTTGAACACTGAAGCTTTCTTT
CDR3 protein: CASWGRTLNTEAFF

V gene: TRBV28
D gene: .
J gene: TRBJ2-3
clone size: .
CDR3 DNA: TGTGCCAGCAGTCCCGGTTTTTGGACGGGGATCGTATCCACAGATACGCAGTATTTT
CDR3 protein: CASSPGFWTGIVSTDTQYF

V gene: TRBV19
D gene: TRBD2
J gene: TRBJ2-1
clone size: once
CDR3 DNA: TGTGCCAGTAGCATACTTACTAGCGGGAGGTACAATGAGCAGTTCTTC
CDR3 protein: CASSILTSGRYNEQFF